A selection of T cell receptor beta chains follows, all from one sample in a study of cytomegalovirus exposure and HLA in healthy donors. TCRdb keeps only in-frame clones here, not all; method: immunoSEQ multiplex PCR. In the table there are approximately 150,000 clones, roughly 84% of which are singletons. Sequenced sample: PBMCs. These receptors originate from a man aged 25-40 years in good health and CMV-seropositive. Each CDR3 is given with its conserved first and last residue. The order of the fields is D gene, V gene, J gene, clone size, CDR3 DNA, CDR3 protein. The D gene is left open where the match is weak. Size tells how often a clone was seen (once, few, many) or the class of an expanded clone, and some rows leave it out.

TRBD2,TRBV7-9,TRBJ2-1,-,TGTGCAAGCGCAGGCGGGAGTTCCTACAATGAGCAGTTCTTC,CASAGGSSYNEQFF
-,TRBV6-6,TRBJ1-2,-,TGTGCCAGCCAGGTGGGCGCAAAGGGGTATGGCTACACCTTC,CASQVGAKGYGYTF
-,TRBV7-9,TRBJ1-2,-,TGCGCCAGCAGCAGACCGGGACTTGAAAACTATGGCTACACCTTC,CASSRPGLENYGYTF
TRBD2,TRBV11-3,TRBJ2-1,-,TGTGCCAGCAGCGTTAGACTAGCGGGCAATGAGCAGTTCTTC,CASSVRLAGNEQFF
TRBD1,TRBV19,TRBJ1-2,-,TGTGCCAGTAGTATAGGGGACAGAGTCCTCTATGGCTACACCTTC,CASSIGDRVLYGYTF
TRBD1,TRBV6-4,TRBJ2-6,-,TGTGCCAGCAGCCGACAGGGGTTATCCGGGGCCAACGTCCTGACTTTC,CASSRQGLSGANVLTF
TRBD1,TRBV19,TRBJ1-5,-,TGTGCCAGTAGTATGATCGACAGGGTCCGGATCGAGGATCAGCCCCAGCATTTT,CASSMIDRVRIEDQPQHF
TRBD1,TRBV6-5,TRBJ2-2,-,TGTGCCAGCAGTTACGTGGACAGGAGGTTGACCGGGGAGCTGTTTTTT,CASSYVDRRLTGELFF
-,TRBV7-2,TRBJ1-1,-,TGTGCCAGCAGCTTAGTGGCGGGCGGCGTGGCTTTCTTT,CASSLVAGGVAFF
TRBD1,TRBV15,TRBJ1-2,-,TGTGCCACCAGCAGAGATAGGCAGGGGGTCTATGGCTACACCTTC,CATSRDRQGVYGYTF
TRBD1,TRBV7-9,TRBJ2-3,-,TGTTCCAGCAGCTTACAGGGGGCGAGGGATACGCAGTATTTT,CSSSLQGARDTQYF
-,TRBV11-2,TRBJ2-7,-,TGTGCCAGCAGCTTAGCGGACACATACTACGAGCAGTACTTC,CASSLADTYYEQYF
-,TRBV2,TRBJ1-1,-,TGTGCCAGCCTACCTACCCGGGGAGACACTGAAGCTTTCTTT,CASLPTRGDTEAFF
TRBD1,TRBV30,TRBJ1-5,-,TGTGCCTGGAACCCAGGGGGCGGAAATCAGCCCCAGCATTTT,CAWNPGGGNQPQHF
TRBD1,TRBV7-9,TRBJ1-2,-,TGTGCCAGCAGCTCCTGGGCAGGGGGCAAGAGCTATGGCTACACCTTC,CASSSWAGGKSYGYTF
TRBD1,TRBV18,TRBJ1-5,once,TGTGCCAGCTCACAGGACAGGTTAAATCAGCCCCAGCATTTT,CASSQDRLNQPQHF
TRBD1,TRBV11-2,TRBJ1-1,-,TGTGCCAGCAGCCGGGACAGCTTGGCTGAAGCTTTCTTT,CASSRDSLAEAFF
-,TRBV5-1,TRBJ1-2,-,TGCGCCAGCAGAGACAGGACCTACTATGGCTACACCTTC,CASRDRTYYGYTF
-,TRBV30,TRBJ1-1,-,TGTGCCTGGAGGAGGAACACTGAAGCTTTCTTT,CAWRRNTEAFF
-,TRBV4-3,TRBJ1-1,-,TGCGCCAGCGGCCAAGATCTTATGAACACTGAAGCTTTCTTT,CASGQDLMNTEAFF
TRBD1,TRBV7-9,TRBJ1-1,once,TGTGCCAGCAGCTTAGTTGGGGCCGACAGGGGGGTGAACACTGAAGCTTTCTTT,CASSLVGADRGVNTEAFF
-,TRBV9,TRBJ2-3,-,TGTGCCAGCAGCGTAGCGGGTAATACGCAGTATTTT,CASSVAGNTQYF
-,TRBV14,TRBJ2-7,-,TGTGCCAGCAGCGTTCTGGGTCCGCGGGAGCAGTACTTC,CASSVLGPREQYF
-,TRBV18,TRBJ1-4,-,TGTGCCAGCGCACAGAGTACTAACAGGGTCTCGGAAAGACTGTTTTTT,CASAQSTNRVSERLFF
TRBD1,TRBV15,TRBJ2-1,-,TGTGCCACCAGCAGATCTACAGGGGCCAATGAGCAGTTCTTC,CATSRSTGANEQFF
-,TRBV27,TRBJ2-5,-,TGTGCCAGCAGTTCCCCCGGGGGGACCCAGTACTTC,CASSSPGGTQYF
TRBD1,TRBV6-5,TRBJ1-4,once,TGTGCCAGCAGTTCGGACAGGGGTTACGAAAAACTGTTTTTT,CASSSDRGYEKLFF
-,TRBV5-4,TRBJ1-2,-,TGTGCCAGCAGCTTGGGTGGTCGGGGGGGCTACACCTTC,CASSLGGRGGYTF
TRBD2,TRBV7-2,TRBJ2-1,-,TGTGCCAGCAGCTTTCGACCACCGGGACTAGGTCCCGATGAGCAGTTCTTC,CASSFRPPGLGPDEQFF
TRBD1,TRBV9,TRBJ1-4,-,TGTGCCAGCAGCGTAGGACAGGGGGGAAATGAAAAACTGTTTTTT,CASSVGQGGNEKLFF
TRBD2,TRBV5-1,TRBJ2-3,-,TGCGCCAGCAGCTGGGGGATTAGCGGGAGGGTCACAGATACGCAGTATTTT,CASSWGISGRVTDTQYF
TRBD2,TRBV11-3,TRBJ2-5,-,TGTGCCAGCAGCTCGGGACTATTAGGGAGAGAGACCCAGTACTTC,CASSSGLLGRETQYF
TRBD2,TRBV6-4,TRBJ2-1,few,TGTGCCAGCAGTGACGAGGCGGGAGCAGAGTATGAGCAGTTCTTC,CASSDEAGAEYEQFF
-,TRBV18,TRBJ2-7,-,TGTGCCAGCTCACCTTCGACAGCCTACGAGCAGTACTTC,CASSPSTAYEQYF
TRBD2,TRBV4-1,TRBJ2-5,-,TGCGCCAGCAGCCAAGCTGGTAGCGGGAGAAGGGGGGAGACCCAGTACTTC,CASSQAGSGRRGETQYF
-,TRBV21-1,TRBJ2-7,-,TGTGCCACTATATTCCGCCGGGAGGAGTACGAGCAGTACTTC,CATIFRREEYEQYF
-,TRBV5-5,TRBJ1-1,-,TGTGCCAGCAGCTTGGCCCCGACAGGGAACACTGAAGCTTTCTTT,CASSLAPTGNTEAFF
-,TRBV7-9,TRBJ2-7,-,TGTGCCAGCAGCTCAATTACAGGAGTCCGGGCCGCCTACGAGCAGTACTTC,CASSSITGVRAAYEQYF
TRBD2,TRBV9,TRBJ2-1,-,TGTGCCAGCAGCGTAGCACTAGCGGGAGGGCCTTTGAACAATGAGCAGTTCTTC,CASSVALAGGPLNNEQFF
TRBD1,TRBV5-4,TRBJ1-2,-,TGTGCCAGCAGCTTTGACAGGGCAGGCTATGGCTACACCTTC,CASSFDRAGYGYTF
-,TRBV7-9,TRBJ2-1,-,TGTGCCAGCAGCTCCGCGGTCCCGAGCGGCTCCTACAATGAGCAGTTCTTC,CASSSAVPSGSYNEQFF
TRBD2,TRBV5-1,TRBJ2-1,once,TGCGCCAGCAGCCGGATAGCGGGATTGAATGAGCAGTTCTTC,CASSRIAGLNEQFF
TRBD2,TRBV7-3,TRBJ2-1,-,TGTGCCAGCAGCTACGCGGGAGGGTACAATGAGCAGTTCTTC,CASSYAGGYNEQFF
-,TRBV6-5,TRBJ2-7,once,TGTGCCAGCAGTTACGACAGGCGGGACGAGCAGTACTTC,CASSYDRRDEQYF
TRBD1,TRBV7-9,TRBJ2-3,-,TGTGCCAGCAGCTTAGGGCCGGGACAGGGCCCCCCAGATACGCAGTATTTT,CASSLGPGQGPPDTQYF
-,TRBV7-3,TRBJ2-3,-,TGTGCCAGCAGCTTACAAGGGGGTGTCGGCACAGATACGCAGTATTTT,CASSLQGGVGTDTQYF
-,TRBV5-1,TRBJ2-1,once,TGCGCCAGCAGCGCTGGAGGCGGGGACGCAGGGCGTGAGCAGTTCTTC,CASSAGGGDAGREQFF
TRBD1,TRBV4-3,TRBJ1-1,-,TGCGCCAGCAGCCAATGGACAGGGGACTCTCGACGCTCTGAAGCTTTCTTT,CASSQWTGDSRRSEAFF
TRBD1,TRBV2,TRBJ1-4,-,TGTGCCAGCGGGGACAGGGGTGAAAAACTGTTTTTT,CASGDRGEKLFF
TRBD1,TRBV11-2,TRBJ1-1,-,TGTGCCAGCAGCTTGGGCCGGGACAGGGGTACTGAAGCTTTCTTT,CASSLGRDRGTEAFF
TRBD1,TRBV9,TRBJ2-3,-,TGTGCCAGCAGCGTGACAGGGGGATCAGATACGCAGTATTTT,CASSVTGGSDTQYF
TRBD2,TRBV6-6,TRBJ2-1,-,TGTGCCAGCTCGAGGACTAGCGGGCGGTCCAATGAGCAGTTCTTC,CASSRTSGRSNEQFF
-,TRBV4-1,TRBJ1-1,-,TGCGCCAGCAGCCAAGAGAGAGCCAGGCACACTGAAGCTTTCTTT,CASSQERARHTEAFF
-,TRBV27,TRBJ2-2,once,TGTGCCAGCAGTTCCTACGGAGGGTCGAACACCGGGGAGCTGTTTTTT,CASSSYGGSNTGELFF